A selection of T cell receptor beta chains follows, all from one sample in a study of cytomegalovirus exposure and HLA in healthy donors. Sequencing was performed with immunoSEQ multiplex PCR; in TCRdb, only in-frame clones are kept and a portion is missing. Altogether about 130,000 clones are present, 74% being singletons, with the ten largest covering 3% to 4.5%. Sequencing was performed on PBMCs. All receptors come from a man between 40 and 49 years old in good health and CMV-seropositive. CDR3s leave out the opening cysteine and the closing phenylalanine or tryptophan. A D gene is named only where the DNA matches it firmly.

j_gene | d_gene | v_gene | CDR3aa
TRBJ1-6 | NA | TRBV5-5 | ASSLSQANNSPLH
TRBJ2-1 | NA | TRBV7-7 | ASSFGSPEGGNEQF
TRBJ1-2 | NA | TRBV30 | AWTDGYT
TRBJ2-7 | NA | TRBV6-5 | ASMSSTYEQY
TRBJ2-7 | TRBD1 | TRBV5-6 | ASSGGTGRYEQY
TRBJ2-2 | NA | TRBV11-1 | ASSLLRDSPTGELF
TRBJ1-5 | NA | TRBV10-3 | AISESMSSSNQPQH
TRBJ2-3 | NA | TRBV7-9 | ARGGSADTQY
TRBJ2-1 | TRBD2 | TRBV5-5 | ASRVTSGGTNEQF
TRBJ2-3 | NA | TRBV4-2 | ASSQRLRAGVGADTQY
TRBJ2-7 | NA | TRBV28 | ASRWAGNYEQY
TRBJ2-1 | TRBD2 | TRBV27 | ASSLRAGGPGQF
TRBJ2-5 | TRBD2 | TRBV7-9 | ASSSSGSRETQY
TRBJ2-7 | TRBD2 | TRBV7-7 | ASSLVAGHEQY
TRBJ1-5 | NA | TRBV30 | AWSHSRVFQPQH
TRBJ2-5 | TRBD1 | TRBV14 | ASSPGLRGIQETQY
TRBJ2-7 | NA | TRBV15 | ATSRDKGVAYEQY
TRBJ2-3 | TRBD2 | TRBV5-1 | ASTPAGAPDTQY
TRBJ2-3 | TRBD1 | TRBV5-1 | ASSPRTGSLGDTQY
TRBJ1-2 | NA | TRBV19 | ASSIADTSGGYT
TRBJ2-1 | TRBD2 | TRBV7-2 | ASSRESGRAENEQF
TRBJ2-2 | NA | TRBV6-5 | ASRPGGTGELF
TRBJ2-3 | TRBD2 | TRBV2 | ASSAQGGFGTSSRTDTQY
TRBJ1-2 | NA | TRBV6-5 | ASRQGFSSYGYT
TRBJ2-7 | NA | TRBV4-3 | ASSQDQDAGEQY
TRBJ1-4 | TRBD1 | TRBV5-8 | ASKKPGQKNEKLF
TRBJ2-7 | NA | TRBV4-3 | ASSQDRLPGEQY
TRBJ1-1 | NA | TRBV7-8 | ASSMRRPPIEAF
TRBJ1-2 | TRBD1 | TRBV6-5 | ASSPQGEYGYT
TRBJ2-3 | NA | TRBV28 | ASTLPFGGTDTQY
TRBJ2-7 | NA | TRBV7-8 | ASSSPPGDGEQY
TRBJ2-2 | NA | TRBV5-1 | ASSLFSMVTGELF
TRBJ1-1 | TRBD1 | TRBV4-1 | ASSLWQGVNTEAF
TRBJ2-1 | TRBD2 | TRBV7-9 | ASSPPGLAGGVEQF
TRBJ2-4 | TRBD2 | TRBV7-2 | ASSLASGGQNIQY
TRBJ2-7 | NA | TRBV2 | ASNEAAMSYEQY
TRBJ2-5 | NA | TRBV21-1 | ASSGGGGGETQY
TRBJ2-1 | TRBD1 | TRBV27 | ASSLRRTGSRNEQF
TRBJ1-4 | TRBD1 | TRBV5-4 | ASSLEQGVKEKLF
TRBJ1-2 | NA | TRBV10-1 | ASSESAGPGGYT
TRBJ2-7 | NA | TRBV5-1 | ASSLQGTYEQY
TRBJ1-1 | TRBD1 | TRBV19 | ASSRKGAANTEAF
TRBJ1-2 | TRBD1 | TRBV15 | ATSKQGDYGYT
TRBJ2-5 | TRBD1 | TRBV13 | ASSLSGTGHQETQY
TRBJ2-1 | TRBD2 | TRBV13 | ASSSLAGGTPLEQF
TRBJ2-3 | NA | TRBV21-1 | ASSKLHMASSSTQY
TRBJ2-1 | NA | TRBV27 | AIILQVRSLGTVYNEQF
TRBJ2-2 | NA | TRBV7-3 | ASSPPGSATGELF
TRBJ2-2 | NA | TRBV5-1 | ASSFGATGELF
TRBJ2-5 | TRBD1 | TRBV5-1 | ASSSGTVQETQY
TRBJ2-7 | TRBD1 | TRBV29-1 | SVVGGTGRDEQY
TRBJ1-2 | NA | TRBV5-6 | ASSLATNYGYT
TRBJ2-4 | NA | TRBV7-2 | ASSLDGSTGNIQY
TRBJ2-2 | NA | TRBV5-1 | ASSLRQETFNEDTGELF
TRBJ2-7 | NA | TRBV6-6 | ASSPLFEQY
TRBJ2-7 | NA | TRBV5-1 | ASSLDGAYEQY
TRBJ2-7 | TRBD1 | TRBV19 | ASKTGQGSQEQY